Presented here are 18 T cell receptor beta chains from one specimen sequenced in a study of T cell changes during pregnancy in multiple sclerosis. Some clones are missing from TCRdb's copy, which holds only in-frame ones; the method was immunoSEQ multiplex PCR. The sample carries around 42,000 clones, about 90% recorded once. The specimen comprised CD4+ T cells from peripheral blood mononuclear cells, sampled after pregnancy. These TCRs come from a female donor in good health, enrolled as a control in a pregnancy study.

J is TRBJ2-1 and V is TRBV9; D remains ambiguous. Germline V CDR1 and CDR2: SGDLS, YYNGEE. Trimming took 0 bases from V and 8 from J, leaving 9 bases between them. There are 13 residues in the CDR3. CDR3 residues: CASSVVESDEQFF. The DNA for the CDR3 is TGTGCCAGCAGCGTAGTGGAGAGCGATGAGCAGTTCTTC.

The J gene is TRBJ2-3, the V gene TRBV4-2, with D perhaps matching TRBD2 (6 bases). Trimming stripped 0 bases from V and 3 bases from J, with 19 bases between. Germline assignment: CDR1 LGHNA and CDR2 YNFKEQ. This CDR3 spans 18 amino acids. Here the CDR3 reads CASSQDPQGAGGTDTQYF. The CDR3 nucleotides are TGTGCCAGCAGCCAAGATCCCCAGGGAGCGGGTGGGACAGATACGCAGTATTTT.

On this clone itself: Its ends do not fully match the called genes, so a read error is possible. The chain links TRBV7-7 to TRBJ2-5, with 15 bases that match TRBD2. The germline V gene has CDR1 SSHAT and CDR2 FNYEAQ (reference sequence). This CDR3 is 18 amino acids long. CDR3 amino acids: CASSPSGLAGGTQETQYF. The DNA of the CDR3 is TGTGCTAGCAGCCCTTCGGGACTAGCGGGAGGTACCCAAGAGACCCAGTACTTC.

J is TRBJ2-3 and V is TRBV6-6; D is perhaps TRBD2 (5 bases). The CDR3 runs to 14 residues. Germline V gives CDR1 MNHNY, CDR2 SVGAGI (reference sequence). Trimming removed 6 bases at V and 0 bases at J, with 10 bases between. The CDR3 loop is CASRGSLSTDTQYF. The CDR3 DNA reads as TGTGCCAGCAGGGGGAGTCTGAGCACAGATACGCAGTATTTT.

This clone was counted once. The rearrangement uses TRBV4-1 and TRBJ2-5, with 8 nucleotides matching TRBD2. The J segment lost 0 bases and the V segment lost 1 base, leaving 10 bases of the junction unmatched. Per the germline V gene, CDR1 is MGHRA and CDR2 is YSYEKL. The CDR3 length is 18 residues. The CDR3 loop reads CASSQGILAGSYQETQYF. Written as DNA, the CDR3 is TGCGCCAGCAGCCAAGGGATCCTAGCGGGCTCGTACCAAGAGACCCAGTACTTC.

The rearrangement links TRBV5-1 to TRBJ2-7; weak D call: TRBD2 (5 bases). This CDR3 spans 12 amino acids. Germline CDR1 is SGHRS and CDR2 is YFSETQ. V lost 6 bases to trimming and J lost 3 bases, with 10 bases between them. CDR3 in amino acids: CASTGEGYEQYF. CDR3 bases: TGCGCCAGCACCGGGGAAGGCTACGAGCAGTACTTC.

This chain links TRBV6-4 with TRBJ1-1; no definite D call. CDR3 length: 14 residues. V was clipped by 0 bases and J by 1 base, with 6 bases between them. CDR1 and CDR2 (germline): MRHNA, SNTAGT. The CDR3 region is CASSDSAGNTEAFF. The CDR3 coding sequence is TGTGCCAGCAGTGACTCAGCCGGGAACACTGAAGCTTTCTTT.

This sequence joins TRBV7-2 and TRBJ2-2, with 10 bases that match TRBD2. Germline CDR1 is SGHTA and CDR2 is FQGNSA. Losses at the gene ends were 10 bases for V and 7 bases for J; bases not matched to a gene: 15. CDR3 length: 16 residues. The CDR3 region has the DNA TGTGCCACCCTCCGCCTTAGCGGGAGGACCGTCGGGGAGCTGTTTTTT. It specifies CATLRLSGRTVGELFF.

The genes are TRBV9 and TRBJ1-2; maybe TRBD1 (5 bases). CDR1 and CDR2 (germline): SGDLS, YYNGEE. V lost 4 bases to trimming and J lost 4 bases, with 14 bases between them. This CDR3 has 14 amino acids. CDR3 in DNA: TGTGCCAGCAGCCCGACAGCAGAGGTCTATGGCTACACCTTC. Its protein is CASSPTAEVYGYTF. The variable domain in full, completed from reference TRBV9 and TRBJ1-2, reads DSGVTQTPKHLITATGQRVTLRCSPRSGDLSVYWYQQSLDQGLQFLIQYYNGEERAKGNILERFSAQQFPDLHSELNLSSLELGDSALYFCASSPTAEVYGYTFGSGTRLTVV.

The rearrangement links TRBV30 to TRBJ2-7, with D possibly TRBD2 on 5 matching bases. The V gene's germline CDR1 is GTSNPN and CDR2 SVGIG (reference sequence). The length of the CDR3 is 12 residues. The V and J ends lost 1 base and 8 bases respectively, with 12 bases between them. The CDR3 nucleotides read TGTGCCTGGAGTGGAGGGCTTTACCAGCAGTACTTC. The encoded protein is CAWSGGLYQQYF.

V gene TRBV4-1 combines with J gene TRBJ1-4, with 7 bases aligning to TRBD1. CDR3 length: 16 residues. Germline V gene sequence: CDR1 MGHRA, CDR2 YSYEKL. The V segment lost 0 bases and the J segment 3 bases; nucleotides outside the gene matches: 4. The CDR3 protein is CASSQEEGTANEKLFF. The CDR3 DNA is TGCGCCAGCAGCCAAGAGGAAGGGACAGCTAATGAAAAACTGTTTTTT.

This chain links TRBV7-3 with TRBJ2-3; the match to TRBD2 covers 7 bases. After removal of 2 bases from V and 6 bases from J, the junction contained 2 bases not matched to a gene. Germline V CDR1 and CDR2: SGHTA, FQGTGA. CDR3 size: 13 residues. For the CDR3, the DNA is TGTGCCAGCAGCTTAGCGGGAGTGGATACGCAGTATTTT. Translation: CASSLAGVDTQYF.

CDR3 amino acids: CVSASAYEQYF. In nucleotides, the CDR3 is TGTGTTAGCGCGTCGGCCTACGAGCAGTACTTC. The V gene is TRBV30, the J gene TRBJ2-7; possibly TRBD2 for D (5 bases). The CDR3 runs 11 residues. The germline V gene has CDR1 GTSNPN and CDR2 SVGIG (reference sequence).

The rearrangement joins TRBV28 to TRBJ1-4; 10 positions match TRBD1. V lost 6 bases, J lost 8 bases, and 9 bases stayed unmatched. Germline V gives CDR1 MDHEN, CDR2 SYDVKM. The CDR3 covers 15 residues. The CDR3 DNA sequence: TGTGCCAGCAGCCCTCGGACAGGGGGATTCGAAAAACTGTTTTTT. This gives the protein CASSPRTGGFEKLFF.

The chain employs TRBV15 and TRBJ2-1; TRBD1 agrees at 7 bases. Looked up from germline, CDR1 is LNHNV and CDR2 is YYDKDF (reference sequence). V lost 5 bases, J lost 7 bases, and 11 bases stayed unmatched. The CDR3 runs 15 residues. CDR3 in DNA: TGTGCCACCAGCTATCCGGCAGGGGGTGGGAATGAGCAGTTCTTC. Translation gives CATSYPAGGGNEQFF. The whole variable domain, filled in from reference TRBV15 and TRBJ2-1, reads DAMVIQNPRYQVTQFGKPVTLSCSQTLNHNVMYWYQQKSSQAPKLLFHYYDKDFNNEADTPDNFQSRRPNTSFCFLDIRSPGLGDTAMYLCATSYPAGGGNEQFFGPGTRLTVL.

The chain joins TRBV28 to TRBJ1-5; unclear D gene. The germline V and J ends were trimmed by 8 bases and 0 bases, with 14 bases remaining between them. Germline V lookup: CDR1 MDHEN, CDR2 SYDVKM. CDR3 length: 15 residues. The CDR3 DNA is TGTGCCAGCGGAGGGATCTCTTTTAGCAATCAGCCCCAGCATTTT. It codes for CASGGISFSNQPQHF.

The chain has TRBV18 and TRBJ1-5, with 11 bases that match TRBD1. Trimming cost V 3 bases and J 6 bases; bases outside gene matches: 4. The CDR3 covers 15 residues. Germline assignment: CDR1 KGHSH and CDR2 LQKENI. DNA for the CDR3: TGTGCCAGCTCACCGGGGACAGGGGGGATTCAGCCCCAGCATTTT. Translating it yields CASSPGTGGIQPQHF.

The rearrangement joins TRBV28 to TRBJ2-1; 9 nucleotides match TRBD1. CDR3 length equals 15 residues. Trimming took 8 bases from V and 6 from J; bases not matched to a gene: 11. Germline V lookup: CDR1 MDHEN, CDR2 SYDVKM. CDR3 sequence reads: CASGPRDRVINEQFF. CDR3 DNA sequence: TGTGCCAGCGGCCCCCGGGACAGGGTGATCAATGAGCAGTTCTTC.